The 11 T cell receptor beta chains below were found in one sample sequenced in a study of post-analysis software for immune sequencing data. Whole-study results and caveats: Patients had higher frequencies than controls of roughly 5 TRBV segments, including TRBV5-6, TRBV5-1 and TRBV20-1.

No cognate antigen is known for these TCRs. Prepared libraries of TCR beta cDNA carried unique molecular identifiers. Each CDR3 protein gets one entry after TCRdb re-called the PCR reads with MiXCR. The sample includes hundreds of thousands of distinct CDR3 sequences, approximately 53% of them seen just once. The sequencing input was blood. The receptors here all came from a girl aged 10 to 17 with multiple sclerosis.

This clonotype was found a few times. Here the CDR3 reads CASSRWTAGRTDTQYF. CDR3 DNA sequence: TGTGCCAGCAGCCGCTGGACAGCAGGAAGAACAGATACGCAGTATTTT. J is TRBJ2-3 and V is TRBV7-8; TRBD1 might be the D (6 bases). CDR3 length: 16 amino acids. Per germline, CDR1 SGHVS and CDR2 FQNEAQ. Trimming shortened V by 5 bases and J by 3 bases, and 18 bases separated the two germline ends.

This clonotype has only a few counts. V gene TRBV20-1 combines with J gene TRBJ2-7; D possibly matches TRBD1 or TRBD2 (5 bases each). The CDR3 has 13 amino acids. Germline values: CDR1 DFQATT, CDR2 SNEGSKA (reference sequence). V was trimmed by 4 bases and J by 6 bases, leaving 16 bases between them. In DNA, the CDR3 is TGCAGTGCTAATGGGGGAGCCTTGGGCGAGCAGTACTTC. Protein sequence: CSANGGALGEQYF.

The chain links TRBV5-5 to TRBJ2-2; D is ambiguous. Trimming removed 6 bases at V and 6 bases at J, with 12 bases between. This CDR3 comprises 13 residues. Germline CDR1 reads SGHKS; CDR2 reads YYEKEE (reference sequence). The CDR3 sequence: CASTQQTPGELFF. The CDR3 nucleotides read TGTGCCAGCACCCAGCAGACTCCCGGGGAGCTGTTTTTT. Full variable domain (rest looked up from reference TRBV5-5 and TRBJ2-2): DAGVTQSPTHLIKTRGQQVTLRCSPISGHKSVSWYQQVLGQGPQFIFQYYEKEERGRGNFPDRFSARQFPNYSSELNVNALLLGDSALYLCASTQQTPGELFFGEGSRLTVL.

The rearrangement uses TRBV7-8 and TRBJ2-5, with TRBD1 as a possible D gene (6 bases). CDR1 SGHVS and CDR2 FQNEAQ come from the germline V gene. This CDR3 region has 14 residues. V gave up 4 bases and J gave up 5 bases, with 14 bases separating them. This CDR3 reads CASSSQGTGETQYF. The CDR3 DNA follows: TGTGCCAGCAGCTCACAGGGTACTGGGGAGACCCAGTACTTC.

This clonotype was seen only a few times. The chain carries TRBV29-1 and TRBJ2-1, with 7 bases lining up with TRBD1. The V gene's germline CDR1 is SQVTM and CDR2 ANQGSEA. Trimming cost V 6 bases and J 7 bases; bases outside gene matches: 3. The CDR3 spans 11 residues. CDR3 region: CSVLRGNEQFF. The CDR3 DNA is TGCAGCGTCCTCAGGGGGAATGAGCAGTTCTTC.

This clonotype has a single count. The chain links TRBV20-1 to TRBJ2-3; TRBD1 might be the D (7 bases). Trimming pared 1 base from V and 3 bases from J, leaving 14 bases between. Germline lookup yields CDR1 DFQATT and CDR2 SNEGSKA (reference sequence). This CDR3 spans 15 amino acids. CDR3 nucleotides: TGCAGTGCTAGAGTCCAGGGGGGTGTAACAGATACGCAGTATTTT. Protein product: CSARVQGGVTDTQYF.

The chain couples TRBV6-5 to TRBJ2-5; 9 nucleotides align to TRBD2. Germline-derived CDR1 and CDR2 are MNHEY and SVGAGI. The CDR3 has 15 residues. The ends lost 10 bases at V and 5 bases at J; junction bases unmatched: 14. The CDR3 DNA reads TGTGCCACTGTGGAGTTAGGGCGGGAGGGGGAGACCCAGTACTTC. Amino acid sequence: CATVELGREGETQYF.

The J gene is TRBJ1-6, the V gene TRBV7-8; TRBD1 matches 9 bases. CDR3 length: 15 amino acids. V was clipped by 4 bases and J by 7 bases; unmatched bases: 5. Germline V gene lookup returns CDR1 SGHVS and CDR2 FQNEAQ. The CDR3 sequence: CASSSGQGRNSPLHF. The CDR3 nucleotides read TGTGCCAGCAGCTCCGGACAGGGGAGGAATTCACCCCTCCACTTT. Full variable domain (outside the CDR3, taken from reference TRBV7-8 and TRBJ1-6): GAGVSQSPRYKVAKRGQDVALRCDPISGHVSLFWYQQALGQGPEFLTYFQNEAQLDKSGLPSDRFFAERPEGSVSTLKIQRTQQEDSAVYLCASSSGQGRNSPLHFGNGTRLTVT.

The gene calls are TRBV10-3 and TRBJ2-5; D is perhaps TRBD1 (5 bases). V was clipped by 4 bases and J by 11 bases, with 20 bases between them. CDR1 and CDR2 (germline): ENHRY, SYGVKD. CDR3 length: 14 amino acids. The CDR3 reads CAISGGKSQHEQYF. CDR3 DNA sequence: TGTGCCATCAGTGGGGGCAAGAGTCAGCATGAGCAGTACTTC.

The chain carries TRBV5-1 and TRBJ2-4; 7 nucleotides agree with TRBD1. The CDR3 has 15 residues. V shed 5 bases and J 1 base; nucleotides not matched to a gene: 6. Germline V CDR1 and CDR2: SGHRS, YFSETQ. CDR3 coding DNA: TGCGCCAGCAGGACAGGGTCAGCGGCCAAAAACATTCAGTACTTC. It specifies CASRTGSAAKNIQYF.

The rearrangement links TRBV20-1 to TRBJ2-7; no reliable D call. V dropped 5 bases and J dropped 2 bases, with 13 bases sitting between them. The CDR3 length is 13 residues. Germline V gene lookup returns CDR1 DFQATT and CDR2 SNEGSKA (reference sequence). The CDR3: CSAATITTYEQYF. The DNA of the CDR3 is TGCAGTGCTGCGACCATAACAACCTACGAGCAGTACTTC.